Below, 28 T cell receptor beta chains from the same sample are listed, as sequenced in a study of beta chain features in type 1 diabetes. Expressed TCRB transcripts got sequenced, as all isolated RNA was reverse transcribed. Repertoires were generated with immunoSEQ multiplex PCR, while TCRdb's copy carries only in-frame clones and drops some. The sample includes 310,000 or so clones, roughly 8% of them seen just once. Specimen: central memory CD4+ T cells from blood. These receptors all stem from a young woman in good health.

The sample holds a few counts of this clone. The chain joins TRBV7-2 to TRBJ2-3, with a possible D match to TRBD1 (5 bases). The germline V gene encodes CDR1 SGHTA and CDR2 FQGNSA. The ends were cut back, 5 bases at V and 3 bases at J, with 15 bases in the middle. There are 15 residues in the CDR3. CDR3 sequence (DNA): TGTGCCAGCAGCCCGAGGCCAGGGCAGACAGATACGCAGTATTTT. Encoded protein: CASSPRPGQTDTQYF.

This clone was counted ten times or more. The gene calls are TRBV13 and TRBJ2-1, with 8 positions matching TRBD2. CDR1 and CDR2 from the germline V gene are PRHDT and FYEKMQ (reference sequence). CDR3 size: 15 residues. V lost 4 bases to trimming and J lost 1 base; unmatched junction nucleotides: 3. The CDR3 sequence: CASSSSGSSYNEQFF. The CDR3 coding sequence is TGTGCCAGCAGCTCAAGCGGGAGTTCCTACAATGAGCAGTTCTTC.

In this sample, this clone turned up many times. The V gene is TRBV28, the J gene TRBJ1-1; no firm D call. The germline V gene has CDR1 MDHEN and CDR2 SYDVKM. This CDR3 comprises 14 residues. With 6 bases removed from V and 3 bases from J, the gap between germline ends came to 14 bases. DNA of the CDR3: TGTGCCAGCAGGCGGCGGGGTGGGGACACTGAAGCTTTCTTT. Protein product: CASRRRGGDTEAFF. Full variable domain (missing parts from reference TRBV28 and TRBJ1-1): DVKVTQSSRYLVKRTGEKVFLECVQDMDHENMFWYRQDPGLGLRLIYFSYDVKMKEKGDIPEGYSVSREKKERFSLILESASTNQTSMYLCASRRRGGDTEAFFGQGTRLTVV.

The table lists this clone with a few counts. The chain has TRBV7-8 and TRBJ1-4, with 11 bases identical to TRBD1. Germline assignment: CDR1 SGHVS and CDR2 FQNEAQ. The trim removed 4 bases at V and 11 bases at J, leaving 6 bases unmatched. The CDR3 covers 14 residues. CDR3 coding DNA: TGTGCCAGCAGCTCGGACAGGGGGCGGACCAAACTGTTTTTT. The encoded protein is CASSSDRGRTKLFF.

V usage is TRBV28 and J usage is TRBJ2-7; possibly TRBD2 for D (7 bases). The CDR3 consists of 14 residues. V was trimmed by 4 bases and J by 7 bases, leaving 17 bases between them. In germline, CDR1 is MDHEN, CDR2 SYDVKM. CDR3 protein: CASSSGGSLGEQYF. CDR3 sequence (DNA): TGTGCCAGCAGTTCGGGGGGCTCTTTAGGGGAGCAGTACTTC.

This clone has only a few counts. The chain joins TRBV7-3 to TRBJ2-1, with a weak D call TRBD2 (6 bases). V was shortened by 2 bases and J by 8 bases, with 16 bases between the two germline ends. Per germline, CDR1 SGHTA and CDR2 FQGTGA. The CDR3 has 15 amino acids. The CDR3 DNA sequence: TGTGCCAGCAGCTTAGGTAGCGGAGCCTTGGATGAGCAGTTCTTC. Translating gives CASSLGSGALDEQFF. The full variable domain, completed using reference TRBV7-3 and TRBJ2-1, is GAGVSQTPSNKVTEKGKYVELRCDPISGHTALYWYRQSLGQGPEFLIYFQGTGAADDSGLPNDRFFAVRPEGSVSTLKIQRTERGDSAVYLCASSLGSGALDEQFFGPGTRLTVL.

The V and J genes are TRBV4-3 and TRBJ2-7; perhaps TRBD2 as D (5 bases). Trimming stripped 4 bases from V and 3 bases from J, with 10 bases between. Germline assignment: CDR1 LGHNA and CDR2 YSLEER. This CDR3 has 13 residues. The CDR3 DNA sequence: TGCGCCAGCAGCCGAGACCGGGACTACGAGCAGTACTTC. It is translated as CASSRDRDYEQYF.

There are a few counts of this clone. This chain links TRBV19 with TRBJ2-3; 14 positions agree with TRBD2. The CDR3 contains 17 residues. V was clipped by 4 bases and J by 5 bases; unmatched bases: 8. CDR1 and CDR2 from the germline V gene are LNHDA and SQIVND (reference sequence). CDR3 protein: CASSTGTSGSAGDTQYF. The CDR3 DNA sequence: TGTGCCAGTAGTACGGGGACTAGCGGGAGTGCTGGAGATACGCAGTATTTT.

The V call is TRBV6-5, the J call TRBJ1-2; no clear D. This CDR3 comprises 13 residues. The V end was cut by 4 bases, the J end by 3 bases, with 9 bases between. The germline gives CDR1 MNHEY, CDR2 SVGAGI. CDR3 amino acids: CASSWTGDYGYTF. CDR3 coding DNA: TGTGCCAGCAGTTGGACGGGAGACTATGGCTACACCTTC.

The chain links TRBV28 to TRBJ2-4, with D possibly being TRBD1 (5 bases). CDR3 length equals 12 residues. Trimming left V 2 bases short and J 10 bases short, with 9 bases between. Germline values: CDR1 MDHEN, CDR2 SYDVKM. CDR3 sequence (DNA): TGTGCCAGCAGTTTACAGACAGAAATTCAGTACTTC. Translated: CASSLQTEIQYF.

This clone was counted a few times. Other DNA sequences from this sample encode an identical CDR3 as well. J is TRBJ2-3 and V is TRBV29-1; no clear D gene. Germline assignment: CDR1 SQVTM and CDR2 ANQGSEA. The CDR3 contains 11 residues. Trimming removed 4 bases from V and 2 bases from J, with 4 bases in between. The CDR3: CSVGDTDTQYF. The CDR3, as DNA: TGCAGCGTTGGAGACACAGATACGCAGTATTTT.

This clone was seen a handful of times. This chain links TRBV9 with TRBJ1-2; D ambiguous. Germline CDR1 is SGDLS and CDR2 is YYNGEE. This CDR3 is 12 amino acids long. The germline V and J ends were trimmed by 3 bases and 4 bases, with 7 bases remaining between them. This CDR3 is CASSGPFYGYTF. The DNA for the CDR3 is TGTGCCAGCAGCGGACCGTTCTATGGCTACACCTTC.

CDR3 in DNA: TGTGCCAGCAGCGTTACACAGGGGGCATCGGGAGATACGCAGTATTTT. Protein product: CASSVTQGASGDTQYF. The chain combines TRBV2 with TRBJ2-3; 9 positions agree with TRBD1. Trimming cost V 6 bases and J 5 bases; bases outside gene matches: 12. From germline, CDR1 is SNHLY and CDR2 FYNNEI. There are 16 residues in the CDR3.

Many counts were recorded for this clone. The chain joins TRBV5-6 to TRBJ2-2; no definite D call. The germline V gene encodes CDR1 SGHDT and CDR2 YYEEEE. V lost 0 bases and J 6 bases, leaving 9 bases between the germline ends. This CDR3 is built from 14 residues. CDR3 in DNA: TGTGCCAGCAGCTTGGCTTGGCTTCCCGGGGAGCTGTTTTTT. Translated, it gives CASSLAWLPGELFF.

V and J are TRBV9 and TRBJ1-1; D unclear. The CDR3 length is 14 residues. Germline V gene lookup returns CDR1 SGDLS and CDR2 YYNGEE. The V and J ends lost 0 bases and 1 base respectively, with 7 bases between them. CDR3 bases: TGTGCCAGCAGCGTAGCGACGGAGAACACTGAAGCTTTCTTT. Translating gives CASSVATENTEAFF.

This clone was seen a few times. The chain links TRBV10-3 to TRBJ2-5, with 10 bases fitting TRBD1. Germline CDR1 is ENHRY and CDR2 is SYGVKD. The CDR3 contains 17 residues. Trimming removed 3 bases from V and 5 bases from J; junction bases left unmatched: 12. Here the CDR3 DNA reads TGTGCCATCAGTGACACCCCGGGACAGGGGTTTGATGAGACCCAGTACTTC. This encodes CAISDTPGQGFDETQYF.

This CDR3 is CASSQSRTSGNSYNEQFF. The CDR3 bases are TGCGCCAGCAGCCAATCCAGGACTAGCGGCAACTCCTACAATGAGCAGTTCTTC. The chain carries TRBV4-3 and TRBJ2-1; TRBD2 matches 10 bases. The V gene's germline CDR1 is LGHNA and CDR2 YSLEER. V was clipped by 2 bases and J by 0 bases; unmatched bases: 7. The CDR3 extends over 18 amino acids.

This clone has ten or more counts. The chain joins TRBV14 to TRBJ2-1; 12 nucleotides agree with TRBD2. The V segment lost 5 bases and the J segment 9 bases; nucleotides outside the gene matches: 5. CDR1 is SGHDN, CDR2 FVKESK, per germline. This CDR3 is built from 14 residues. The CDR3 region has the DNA TGTGCCAGCAGCGGGGCTAGCGGGAGGGCTGAGCAGTTCTTC. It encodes CASSGASGRAEQFF.

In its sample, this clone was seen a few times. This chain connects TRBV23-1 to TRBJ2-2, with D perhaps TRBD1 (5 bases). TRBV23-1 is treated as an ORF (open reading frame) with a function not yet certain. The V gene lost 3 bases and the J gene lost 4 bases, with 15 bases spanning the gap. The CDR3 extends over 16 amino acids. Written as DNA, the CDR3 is TGCGCCAGCAGTCACACTGGACACCGGAGCACCGGGGAGCTGTTTTTT. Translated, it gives CASSHTGHRSTGELFF.

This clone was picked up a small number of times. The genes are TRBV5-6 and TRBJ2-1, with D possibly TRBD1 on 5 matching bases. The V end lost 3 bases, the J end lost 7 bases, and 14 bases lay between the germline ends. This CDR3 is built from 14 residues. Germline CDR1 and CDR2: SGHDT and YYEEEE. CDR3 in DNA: TGTGCCAGCAGCTGGAAGAACAGGAAAAATGAGCAGTTCTTC. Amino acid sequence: CASSWKNRKNEQFF.

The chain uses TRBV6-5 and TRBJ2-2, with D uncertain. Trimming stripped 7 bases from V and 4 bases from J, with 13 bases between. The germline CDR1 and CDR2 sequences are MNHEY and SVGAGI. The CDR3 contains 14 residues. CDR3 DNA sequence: TGTGCCAGCACACGGGTCGTTCGCACCGGGGAGCTGTTTTTT. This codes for CASTRVVRTGELFF.

CDR3 in amino acids: CASSRGLAENHEQYF. In DNA, the CDR3 is TGTGCCAGCAGCCGCGGACTAGCGGAAAACCACGAGCAGTACTTC. This chain links TRBV7-9 with TRBJ2-7; TRBD2 matches 10 bases. The V gene's germline CDR1 is SEHNR and CDR2 FQNEAQ (reference sequence). This CDR3 is built from 15 residues. The V gene end was trimmed by 5 bases and the J gene end by 5 bases; junction bases not matched to a gene: 9.

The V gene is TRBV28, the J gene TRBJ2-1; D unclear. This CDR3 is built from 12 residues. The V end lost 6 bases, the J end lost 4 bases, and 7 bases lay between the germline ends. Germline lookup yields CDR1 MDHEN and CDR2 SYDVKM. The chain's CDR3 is CASSRQYNEQFF. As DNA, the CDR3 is TGTGCCAGCAGCCGACAATACAATGAGCAGTTCTTC.

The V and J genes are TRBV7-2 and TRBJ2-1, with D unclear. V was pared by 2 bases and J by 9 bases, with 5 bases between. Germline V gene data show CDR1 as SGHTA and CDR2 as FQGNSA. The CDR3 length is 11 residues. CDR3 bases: TGTGCCAGCAGCTTATATGGTGAGCAGTTCTTC. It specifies CASSLYGEQFF.

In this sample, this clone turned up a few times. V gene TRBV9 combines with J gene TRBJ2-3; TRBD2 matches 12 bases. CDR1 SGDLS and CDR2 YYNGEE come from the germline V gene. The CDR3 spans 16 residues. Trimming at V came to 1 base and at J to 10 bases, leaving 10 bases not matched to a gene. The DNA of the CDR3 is TGTGCCAGCAGCGTAATTCCTAGCGGGAGGGCCGGGTCGCAGTATTTT. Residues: CASSVIPSGRAGSQYF.

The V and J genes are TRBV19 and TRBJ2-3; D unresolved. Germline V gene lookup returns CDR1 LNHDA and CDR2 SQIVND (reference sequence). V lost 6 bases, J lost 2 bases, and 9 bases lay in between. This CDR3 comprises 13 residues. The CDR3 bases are TGTGCCAGTAGCCCGACGTACACAGATACGCAGTATTTT. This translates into CASSPTYTDTQYF.

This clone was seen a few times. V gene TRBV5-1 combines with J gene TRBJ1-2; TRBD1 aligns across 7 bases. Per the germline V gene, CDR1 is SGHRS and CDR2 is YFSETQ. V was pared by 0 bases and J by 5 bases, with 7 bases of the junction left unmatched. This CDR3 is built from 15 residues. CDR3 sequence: CASSLEQGKTYGYTF. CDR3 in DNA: TGCGCCAGCAGCTTGGAACAGGGGAAAACTTATGGCTACACCTTC. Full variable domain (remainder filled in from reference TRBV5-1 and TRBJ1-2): KAGVTQTPRYLIKTRGQQVTLSCSPISGHRSVSWYQQTPGQGLQFLFEYFSETQRNKGNFPGRFSGRQFSNSRSEMNVSTLELGDSALYLCASSLEQGKTYGYTFGSGTRLTVV.

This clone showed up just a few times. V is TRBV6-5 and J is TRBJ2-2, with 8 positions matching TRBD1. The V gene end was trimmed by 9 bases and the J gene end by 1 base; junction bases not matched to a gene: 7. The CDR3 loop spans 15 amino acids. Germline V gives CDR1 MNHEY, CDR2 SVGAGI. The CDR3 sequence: CASSPGTGNTGELFF. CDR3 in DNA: TGTGCCAGTTCGCCGGGGACAGGGAACACCGGGGAGCTGTTTTTT.